The rows below give T cell receptor beta chains drawn from one sample of a study of T cell responses to AZD1222 COVID-19 vaccine. Some clones are missing from TCRdb's copy, which holds only in-frame ones; the method was immunoSEQ multiplex PCR. This sample has 85,000 to 100,000 clones, with about 89% found just once. The source material was peripheral blood, sampled 28 days after the second AZD1222 dose. The receptors come from an adult who received the AZD1222 COVID-19 vaccine. Each CDR3 is given with its conserved first and last residue. Fields, in order: CDR3 protein, CDR3 DNA, D gene, clone size, J gene, V gene. D genes are given only for firm matches. For some rows the clone size is stated as once, few or many, or as a class when expanded; others skip it.

CASSLGTGTSGGAPEQFF	TGTGCCAGCAGCTTGGGGACCGGGACTAGCGGGGGGGCACCCGAGCAGTTCTTC	TRBD2	NA	TRBJ2-1	TRBV7-3
CASSQTGNNEQFF	TGTGCCAGCAGCCAGACAGGGAACAATGAGCAGTTCTTC	TRBD1	NA	TRBJ2-1	TRBV3-1/TRBV3-2
CASSLLRTGNEQFF	TGTGCCAGCAGCTTACTTAGGACTGGCAATGAGCAGTTCTTC	NA	NA	TRBJ2-1	TRBV7-2
CASSPRGLGANVLTF	TGTGCCAGCAGTCCCAGGGGGCTTGGGGCCAACGTCCTGACTTTC	TRBD1	NA	TRBJ2-6	TRBV6-5
CAISTDRARGNQPQHF	TGTGCCATCAGTACGGACAGGGCCCGGGGCAATCAGCCCCAGCATTTT	TRBD1	NA	TRBJ1-5	TRBV10-3
CASSLGWVNEQFF	TGTGCCAGCAGCTTGGGGTGGGTTAATGAGCAGTTCTTC	NA	NA	TRBJ2-1	TRBV7-2
CASSLALRKGDDTEAFF	TGTGCCAGCAGCTTAGCGTTGAGGAAAGGGGATGACACTGAAGCTTTCTTT	NA	once	TRBJ1-1	TRBV7-9
CASSQQTGGLYTQYF	TGTGCCAGCAGCCAACAAACAGGGGGGTTATATACGCAGTATTTT	TRBD1	once	TRBJ2-3	TRBV3-1/TRBV3-2
CASSQAATYTEAFF	TGTGCCAGCAGCCAAGCGGCAACTTACACTGAAGCTTTCTTT	NA	NA	TRBJ1-1	TRBV3-1/TRBV3-2
CASSDGTGSYNEQFF	TGTGCCAGCAGTGATGGGACGGGTTCCTACAATGAGCAGTTCTTC	NA	NA	TRBJ2-1	TRBV6-1
CASSLSGRSHTEAFF	TGTGCCAGCAGCTTGTCGGGAAGAAGCCACACTGAAGCTTTCTTT	NA	NA	TRBJ1-1	TRBV5-6
CASSHPGGETQYF	TGTGCCAGCAGCCACCCAGGGGGAGAGACCCAGTACTTC	TRBD1	NA	TRBJ2-5	TRBV7-9
CASSLRGAGELFF	TGTGCCAGCAGTTTGAGGGGGGCCGGGGAGCTGTTTTTT	NA	NA	TRBJ2-2	TRBV6-2/TRBV6-3
CASNRLMSGTEAFF	TGTGCCAGCAACCGACTCATGAGTGGGACTGAAGCTTTCTTT	NA	NA	TRBJ1-1	TRBV2
CASRLRAGRDTDTQYF	TGTGCCAGCAGGCTGAGGGCGGGGCGAGACACAGATACGCAGTATTTT	NA	NA	TRBJ2-3	TRBV27
CASSRSETGNTEAFF	TGTGCCAGCAGCCGATCAGAGACAGGAAACACTGAAGCTTTCTTT	NA	NA	TRBJ1-1	TRBV3-1/TRBV3-2
CASSLDLASGGPDTQYF	TGCGCCAGCAGCTTGGATCTGGCTAGCGGGGGTCCAGATACGCAGTATTTT	TRBD2	NA	TRBJ2-3	TRBV5-1
CASSLRMRPYEQYF	TGTGCCAGCAGTCTCCGGATGAGACCCTACGAGCAGTACTTC	NA	once	TRBJ2-7	TRBV6-5
CASSGDYGYTF	TGTGCCAGCTCAGGGGACTATGGCTACACCTTC	NA	NA	TRBJ1-2	TRBV10-3
CASSIDRGNGYTF	TGTGCCAGTAGTATAGATCGGGGAAATGGCTACACCTTC	NA	NA	TRBJ1-2	TRBV19
CASSKGGIGYTF	TGTGCCAGCAGCAAAGGGGGGATTGGCTACACCTTC	NA	NA	TRBJ1-2	TRBV21-1
CASTQGSSYNSPLHF	TGTGCCAGCACCCAAGGGAGCTCCTATAATTCACCCCTCCACTTT	NA	NA	TRBJ1-6	TRBV6-5
CATSSGQSSGFYGYTF	TGTGCCACCAGCAGCGGCCAGTCGTCAGGTTTCTATGGCTACACCTTC	NA	NA	TRBJ1-2	TRBV15
CASSPRSGVTEAFF	TGTGCCAGCAGTCCTCGGTCGGGGGTCACTGAAGCTTTCTTT	NA	NA	TRBJ1-1	TRBV7-9
CASSQQGQGYTF	TGTGCCAGCAGTCAACAGGGTCAGGGCTACACCTTC	NA	NA	TRBJ1-2	TRBV2
CASSFIAGGYNEQFF	TGCGCCAGCAGTTTCATAGCGGGGGGATACAATGAGCAGTTCTTC	TRBD2	NA	TRBJ2-1	TRBV5-1
CASSQEVGGGTEAFF	TGCGCCAGCAGCCAGGAGGTGGGAGGGGGCACTGAAGCTTTCTTT	NA	NA	TRBJ1-1	TRBV5-1
CASSQGTGRGETQYF	TGTGCCAGCAGCCAGGGGACAGGGAGAGGGGAGACCCAGTACTTC	TRBD1	NA	TRBJ2-5	TRBV3-1/TRBV3-2
CASSVASSDNEQFF	TGTGCCAGCAGCGTAGCTAGTAGCGACAATGAGCAGTTCTTC	NA	NA	TRBJ2-1	TRBV9
CASSLQGQPQHF	TGTGCCAGCAGCTTGCAGGGCCAGCCCCAGCATTTT	NA	few	TRBJ1-5	TRBV5-6
CSVMVAGYRETQYF	TGCAGCGTTATGGTGGCGGGGTATCGGGAGACCCAGTACTTC	NA	NA	TRBJ2-5	TRBV29-1
CASSLVVQETQYF	TGTGCCAGCAGCTTAGTTGTGCAAGAGACCCAGTACTTC	NA	NA	TRBJ2-5	TRBV7-2
CASSLDPGAYGYTF	TGTGCCAGCAGCTTAGATCCAGGGGCCTATGGCTACACCTTC	NA	few	TRBJ1-2	TRBV7-9
CATSRGGHSNQPQHF	TGTGCCACCAGCAGAGGCGGACATAGCAATCAGCCCCAGCATTTT	NA	NA	TRBJ1-5	TRBV15
CASSPGFKVPQHF	TGTGCCAGCAGCCCCGGTTTTAAAGTGCCCCAGCATTTT	NA	NA	TRBJ1-5	TRBV7-9
CASSQGGGGSNTEAFF	TGTGCCAGCAGCCAAGGCGGGGGCGGGTCGAACACTGAAGCTTTCTTT	NA	NA	TRBJ1-1	TRBV3-1/TRBV3-2
CAISESPGSSYEQYF	TGTGCCATCAGTGAGTCCCCAGGGAGCTCCTACGAGCAGTACTTC	NA	NA	TRBJ2-7	TRBV10-3
CASSVAETALRGQFF	TGTGCCAGCAGCGTAGCTGAGACAGCCCTAAGAGGGCAGTTCTTC	NA	NA	TRBJ2-1	TRBV9
CATSRAGRGKPQHF	TGTGCCACCAGCAGAGCAGGCAGGGGTAAGCCCCAGCATTTT	NA	NA	TRBJ1-5	TRBV15
CASSVAPSSGNTIYF	TGTGCCAGCAGCGTAGCTCCGAGCTCTGGAAACACCATATATTTT	NA	NA	TRBJ1-3	TRBV9
CASSPGAGDTIYF	TGTGCCAGCTCACCAGGGGCAGGAGACACCATATATTTT	NA	once	TRBJ1-3	TRBV18
CASSVGTGLSIETQYF	TGTGCCAGCAGCGTAGGGACAGGGCTCTCCATAGAGACCCAGTACTTC	TRBD1	NA	TRBJ2-5	TRBV9
CASSYSTGGDQPQHF	TGTGCCAGCAGTTACTCGACAGGGGGAGATCAGCCCCAGCATTTT	TRBD1	NA	TRBJ1-5	TRBV6-5